Listed here are 26 T cell receptor beta chains from one sample, sequenced in a study of regulatory T cells in long-lasting Graves disease (dated by TCRdb to the early 2020s). The library was obtained by multiplex PCR. TCRdb names Illumina HiSeq 4000 as the instrument used. TCR beta libraries were built with iRepertoire HTBI primers and Arm-PCR amplification of CDR3 regions. Using fastp trimming at Q25 and MiXCR clonotype assembly, TCRdb reanalyzed the public sequencing data and kept in-frame beta chains. Rows are unified per CDR3 protein, each entry keeping the most common DNA and genes. The table for this sample lists roughly 320,000 distinct CDR3 sequences; roughly 17% of them were counted only once. The ten largest clones add up to roughly 29% of the sample. The intended sense of this specimen's time point label: newly diagnosed GD, antithyroid drugs for less than 3 months. For both TCR sequencing and RNA sequencing, RNA was extracted from PBMCs in TRIzol.

These sequences were also reported in another study, on T cells in Graves' hyperthyroidism and ophthalmopathy.

Sample: peripheral blood mononuclear cells (PBMCs), taken at new diagnosis, from a patient treated with antithyroid drugs. These receptors were collected from a man in his forties with Graves disease. Donor details come from another sample of the same person, matched by shared clones.

There are many counts of this clonotype. V usage is TRBV5-1 and J usage is TRBJ2-3; D call uncertain. CDR1 is SGHRS and CDR2 is YFSETQ in the germline V gene. V shed 0 bases and J shed 3 bases, with 11 bases lying between them. This CDR3 spans 15 amino acids. The CDR3 DNA reads as TGCGCCAGCAGCTTGGCTGGCCCGAGGACAGATACGCAGTATTTT. This codes for CASSLAGPRTDTQYF.

This clonotype was picked up many times. The CDR3 protein is CASSYSQGDNTEAFF. In nucleotides, the CDR3 is TGTGCCAGCAGTTACTCGCAGGGGGACAACACTGAAGCTTTCTTT. The chain links TRBV6-2 or TRBV6-3 to TRBJ1-1, with TRBD1 identical over 7 bases. The junction had 3 bases not matched to a gene; V was cut back by 0 bases and J by 2 bases. This CDR3 spans 15 amino acids. Germline V gene data show CDR1 as MNHEY and CDR2 as SVGEGT.

This clonotype was picked up many times. This chain links TRBV7-9 with TRBJ1-1, with TRBD1 as a possible D gene (5 bases). CDR1 is SEHNR and CDR2 is FQNEAQ in the germline V gene (reference sequence). Trimming took off 4 bases at V and 7 bases at J, with 10 bases between the two ends. The CDR3 totals 12 residues. The CDR3 reads CASSSDSNEAFF. The CDR3, as DNA: TGTGCCAGCAGCTCCGACAGCAATGAAGCTTTCTTT.

This clonotype was found many times. The J gene is TRBJ1-6, the V gene TRBV11-2; 9 bases fit TRBD1. The ends lost 0 bases at V and 10 bases at J; junction bases unmatched: 7. The CDR3 contains 16 residues. CDR1 SGHAT and CDR2 FQNNGV come from the germline V gene. CDR3 in DNA: TGTGCCAGCAGCTTAGATCGCGGGACAGGGTACTCACCCCTCCACTTT. This gives the protein CASSLDRGTGYSPLHF.

This clonotype was found many times. V gene TRBV28 combines with J gene TRBJ2-1, with 7 bases fitting TRBD2. CDR1 MDHEN and CDR2 SYDVKM come from the germline V gene. The CDR3 is made up of 15 amino acids. Trimming removed 5 bases from V and 9 bases from J; junction bases left unmatched: 13. CDR3 loop: CASSTVGGGIGEQFF. The CDR3 bases are TGTGCCAGCAGTACGGTGGGGGGGGGAATTGGTGAGCAGTTCTTC. Full variable domain (missing parts from reference TRBV28 and TRBJ2-1): DVKVTQSSRYLVKRTGEKVFLECVQDMDHENMFWYRQDPGLGLRLIYFSYDVKMKEKGDIPEGYSVSREKKERFSLILESASTNQTSMYLCASSTVGGGIGEQFFGPGTRLTVL.

This clonotype was recorded many times. The chain employs TRBV6-2 or TRBV6-3 and TRBJ2-1; D uncertain. Trimming removed 4 bases from V and 2 bases from J, with 9 bases in between. The germline CDR1 and CDR2 sequences are MNHEY and SVGEGT. The length of the CDR3 is 14 residues. The CDR3 DNA reads as TGTGCCAGCAGTTTGGACCATACCTACAATGAGCAGTTCTTC. Translated: CASSLDHTYNEQFF.

Notes on this clonotype: It differs at one base from a far larger clone, so likely a read error. V and J are TRBV12-3 or TRBV12-4 and TRBJ2-7; D is unresolved. The CDR3 covers 12 residues. V lost 6 bases, J lost 7 bases, and 13 bases lay in between. The CDR3 reads CASREGQNEQYF. The CDR3 region has the DNA TGTGCCAGCAGGGAAGGGCAGAATGAGCAGTACTTC.

The chain joins TRBV7-2 to TRBJ1-4, with 8 bases aligning to TRBD1. The CDR3 has 15 amino acids. The germline CDR1 and CDR2 sequences are SGHTA and FQGNSA. Trimming cost V 4 bases and J 1 base; bases outside gene matches: 2. CDR3 loop: CASSYTGGTNEKLFF. Here the CDR3 DNA reads TGTGCCAGCAGCTATACAGGGGGAACTAATGAAAAACTGTTTTTT.

This clonotype came up many times. This sequence joins TRBV5-1 and TRBJ1-5; D gene unclear. Germline V gene lookup returns CDR1 SGHRS and CDR2 YFSETQ. V gave up 1 base and J gave up 5 bases, with 7 bases separating them. This CDR3 contains 13 residues. The DNA for the CDR3 is TGCGCCAGCAGCTTGTCCACGGATCAGCCCCAGCATTTT. Protein product: CASSLSTDQPQHF.

Remarks on this clonotype: A far larger clone is one nucleotide away, so this likely arose from a read error. The chain is built from TRBV15 and TRBJ2-5, with D tentatively TRBD2 (7 bases). Trimming shortened V by 10 bases and J by 7 bases, and 22 bases separated the two germline ends. Germline V gives CDR1 LNHNV, CDR2 YYDKDF (reference sequence). The CDR3 loop spans 14 amino acids. This chain's CDR3 is CASTPASGGGTQYF. DNA of the CDR3: TGTGCCAGCACTCCGGCTAGCGGAGGGGGGACCCAGTACTTC. Full variable domain (remainder filled in from reference TRBV15 and TRBJ2-5): DAMVIQNPRYQVTQFGKPVTLSCSQTLNHNVMYWYQQKSSQAPKLLFHYYDKDFNNEADTPDNFQSRRPNTSFCFLDIRSPGLGDTAMYLCASTPASGGGTQYFGPGTRLLVL.

This clonotype was counted at least ten times. V gene TRBV7-6 combines with J gene TRBJ1-5; 8 positions agree with TRBD1. Per germline, CDR1 SGHVS and CDR2 FNYEAQ. Trimming at V came to 8 bases and at J to 4 bases, leaving 7 bases not matched to a gene. There are 14 residues in the CDR3. The CDR3 protein is CASDYRGRNQPQHF. CDR3 DNA sequence: TGTGCCAGCGATTACAGGGGGAGAAATCAGCCCCAGCATTTT.

In this sample, this clonotype turned up many times. The chain combines TRBV9 with TRBJ2-7; a weak D match, TRBD2 (6 bases). V lost 7 bases and J lost 0, with 8 bases in between. Germline lookup yields CDR1 SGDLS and CDR2 YYNGEE. The CDR3 is 12 amino acids. The DNA of the CDR3 is TGTGCCAGCGCGGGGAGCTCCTACGAGCAGTACTTC. This sequence encodes CASAGSSYEQYF.

The chain employs TRBV5-1 and TRBJ2-7, with 7 bases aligning to TRBD1. The V and J ends lost 3 bases and 3 bases, in that order; junction bases with no gene match: 12. The CDR3 is made up of 16 amino acids. Germline lookup yields CDR1 SGHRS and CDR2 YFSETQ. CDR3 nucleotide sequence: TGCGCCAGCAGCTCGGCAACAGGGGCGGCCATCTACGAGCAGTACTTC. Residues: CASSSATGAAIYEQYF. The whole variable domain, remainder taken from reference TRBV5-1 and TRBJ2-7, is KAGVTQTPRYLIKTRGQQVTLSCSPISGHRSVSWYQQTPGQGLQFLFEYFSETQRNKGNFPGRFSGRQFSNSRSEMNVSTLELGDSALYLCASSSATGAAIYEQYFGPGTRLTVT.

The gene calls are TRBV20-1 and TRBJ2-1; 8 bases agree with TRBD2. Germline trimming cut 1 base from V and 10 bases from J; bases unmatched to any gene: 6. The CDR3 totals 13 residues. The germline V gene has CDR1 DFQATT and CDR2 SNEGSKA (reference sequence). CDR3 sequence (DNA): TGCAGTGCTAGAGTCCCGGCGGGGGGCGAGCAGTTCTTC. Protein product: CSARVPAGGEQFF.

This clonotype has at least ten counts. The rearrangement joins TRBV3-1 to TRBJ1-3; D not certain. Deletions cut 2 bases from V and 9 bases from J, with 17 bases between. The germline gives CDR1 LGHDT, CDR2 YNNKEL (reference sequence). The CDR3 loop spans 15 amino acids. CDR3 nucleotide sequence: TGTGCCAGCAGCCAATTGTTATCTATTCGTGGCACCATATATTTT. Translating it yields CASSQLLSIRGTIYF.

This clonotype was counted a few times. V is TRBV27 and J is TRBJ1-6; 8 bases align to TRBD1. The CDR3 has 19 residues. V lost 3 bases, J lost 8 bases, and 18 bases stayed unmatched. Germline values: CDR1 MNHEY, CDR2 SMNVEV (reference sequence). The CDR3 DNA is TGTGCCAGCAGTTTTTCAGACGCTGCCGGGACAGGTATACATTCACCCCTCCACTTT. Its protein product is CASSFSDAAGTGIHSPLHF.

Points on this clonotype: A much larger clone differs by one base, so this may be a read error. The chain carries TRBV9 and TRBJ2-1; weak D call: TRBD2 (6 bases). Germline V gene data show CDR1 as SGDLS and CDR2 as YYNGEE. This CDR3 is 15 amino acids long. The CDR3 here is CACSVGSEGYNEQFF. The DNA for the CDR3 is TGTGCCTGCAGCGTAGGCTCGGAGGGGTACAATGAGCAGTTCTTC.

This clonotype occurred a few times. The V gene is TRBV30, the J gene TRBJ2-6; D is ambiguous. V dropped 2 bases and J dropped 3 bases, with 8 bases sitting between them. Germline V lookup: CDR1 GTSNPN, CDR2 SVGIG (reference sequence). The CDR3 is made up of 14 amino acids. The CDR3 spells CAWSLRFGANVLTF. In DNA, the CDR3 is TGTGCCTGGAGTTTGAGATTTGGGGCCAACGTCCTGACTTTC.

This clonotype was recorded many times. This sequence joins TRBV20-1 and TRBJ1-1, with D hard to call. V lost 3 bases to trimming and J lost 0 bases, with 8 bases between them. This CDR3 has 13 residues. Germline assignment: CDR1 DFQATT and CDR2 SNEGSKA (reference sequence). The DNA of the CDR3 is TGCAGTGCTAGTAAAGACATGAACACTGAAGCTTTCTTT. Protein: CSASKDMNTEAFF.

This clonotype was counted many times. This rearrangement joins TRBV28 to TRBJ1-1; D is uncertain. This CDR3 comprises 13 residues. The ends were cut back, 4 bases at V and 7 bases at J, with 13 bases in the middle. The germline V gene encodes CDR1 MDHEN and CDR2 SYDVKM. CDR3 amino acids: CASSSTRLSEAFF. CDR3 in DNA: TGTGCCAGCAGTTCAACCAGACTAAGTGAAGCTTTCTTT.

This clonotype was seen many times. The rearrangement links TRBV5-1 to TRBJ1-1; D uncertain. CDR1 is SGHRS, CDR2 YFSETQ, per germline. This CDR3 spans 14 amino acids. Trimming left V 5 bases short and J 0 bases short, with 11 bases between. This CDR3 is CASSFQLMNTEAFF. The CDR3 DNA sequence: TGCGCCAGCAGTTTTCAACTCATGAACACTGAAGCTTTCTTT.

The sample holds many counts of this clonotype. V is TRBV5-1 and J is TRBJ2-1; 10 bases are a match to TRBD1. Trimming cost V 0 bases and J 6 bases; bases outside gene matches: 6. CDR1 SGHRS and CDR2 YFSETQ come from the germline V gene. This CDR3 contains 16 residues. CDR3 nucleotides: TGCGCCAGCAGCTTGGCCGAGGACAGGGGGAGCAATGAGCAGTTCTTC. Amino acid sequence: CASSLAEDRGSNEQFF.

This clonotype came up a few times. The DNA for the CDR3 is TGTGCCAGCAGCCCAGGGGGCGTCAGTGAAAAACTGTTTTTT. Its protein is CASSPGGVSEKLFF. The chain joins TRBV7-6 to TRBJ1-4, with 8 bases identical to TRBD1. The CDR3 sequence is 14 residues long. With 5 bases clipped from V and 7 bases from J, the junction kept 6 bases outside the gene matches. Germline V CDR1 and CDR2: SGHVS, FNYEAQ. Together with reference TRBV7-6 and TRBJ1-4, the CDR3 gives the full variable domain: GAGVSQSPRYKVTKRGQDVALRCDPISGHVSLYWYRQALGQGPEFLTYFNYEAQQDKSGLPNDRFSAERPEGSISTLTIQRTEQRDSAMYRCASSPGGVSEKLFFGSGTQLSVL.

This clonotype was counted at least ten times. The chain employs TRBV20-1 and TRBJ2-3; D gene uncertain. This CDR3 contains 13 residues. V was trimmed by 6 bases and J by 0 bases, leaving 10 bases between them. Germline lookup yields CDR1 DFQATT and CDR2 SNEGSKA (reference sequence). As DNA, the CDR3 is TGCAGTGCGTCCGCTGCTAGCACAGATACGCAGTATTTT. Its protein is CSASAASTDTQYF.

The gene calls are TRBV9 and TRBJ2-5; a weak D match, TRBD2 (6 bases). The germline V and J ends were trimmed by 4 bases and 4 bases, with 14 bases remaining between them. CDR3 length equals 14 residues. Germline V gene lookup returns CDR1 SGDLS and CDR2 YYNGEE. The CDR3 coding sequence is TGTGCCAGCAGCCCGACGGCAGCGGGAGAGACCCAGTACTTC. It encodes CASSPTAAGETQYF.

This clonotype was found many times. The chain joins TRBV18 to TRBJ2-7, with 8 nucleotides matching TRBD1. The trim removed 8 bases at V and 3 bases at J, leaving 6 bases unmatched. The CDR3 loop spans 13 amino acids. Germline loops: CDR1 KGHSH, CDR2 LQKENI. The CDR3 protein is CASSPGTGYEQYF. In DNA form, the CDR3 reads TGTGCCAGCAGTCCCGGGACAGGCTACGAGCAGTACTTC.